The 19 T cell receptor beta chains given below trace back to one sample, sequenced in a study of T-cell memory formation after mild COVID-19. TCRdb independently ran MiXCR on the 5' RACE reads; one entry per CDR3 protein. The sample contains about 340,000 distinct CDR3 sequences, roughly 15% of which appear only once. The sequenced sample consisted of PBMCs or a T cell subset sorted from them (not recorded which). The receptors derive from a man aged 18-30 years who had mild COVID-19 (a few samples of this study predate the infection). Cell type and time point are not known.

The V call is TRBV7-9, the J call TRBJ1-2; no clear D. Germline CDR1 reads SEHNR; CDR2 reads FQNEAQ (reference sequence). The V end lost 5 bases, the J end lost 10 bases, and 14 bases lay between the germline ends. CDR3 length: 12 residues. The CDR3 DNA reads as TGTGCCAGCAGCCATCATCACGGCGACTACACCTTC. Its protein product is CASSHHHGDYTF.

This clonotype was detected a few times. J is TRBJ2-2 and V is TRBV28; no firm D call. Trimming removed 7 bases at V and 3 bases at J, with 9 bases between. The CDR3 is made up of 13 amino acids. CDR1 and CDR2 from the germline V gene are MDHEN and SYDVKM. CDR3 sequence (DNA): TGTGCCAGCATAAGACACGACACCGGGGAGCTGTTTTTT. Translated: CASIRHDTGELFF.

The rearrangement joins TRBV4-1 to TRBJ2-1; TRBD2 aligns across 9 bases. V lost 3 bases to trimming and J lost 9 bases; unmatched junction nucleotides: 0. Per germline, CDR1 MGHRA and CDR2 YSYEKL. The CDR3 extends over 12 amino acids. The CDR3 region has the DNA TGCGCCAGCAGCCAGACTAGCGGTGAGCAGTTCTTC. Encoded protein: CASSQTSGEQFF.

The V call is TRBV6-4, the J call TRBJ2-3; 7 positions match TRBD1. The CDR3 is 15 amino acids. The germline gives CDR1 MRHNA, CDR2 SNTAGT. Trimming removed 5 bases from V and 6 bases from J; junction bases left unmatched: 11. CDR3 sequence: CASSKTGTDGDTQYF. The CDR3 nucleotides are TGTGCCAGCAGTAAGACCGGGACAGATGGGGATACGCAGTATTTT.

By share, this clonotype counts as medium-sized. This chain uses TRBV12-3 or TRBV12-4 with TRBJ2-1; possibly TRBD1 or TRBD2 for D (5 bases each). The CDR3 is 16 amino acids. Trimming removed 5 bases from V and 5 bases from J, with 19 bases in between. CDR3 nucleotide sequence: TGTGCCAGCAGTCCCCCCAGGGCTAGCCCTAACAATGAGCAGTTCTTC. This gives the protein CASSPPRASPNNEQFF.

In its sample, this clonotype was seen a few times. V usage is TRBV10-3 and J usage is TRBJ2-3; D not resolved. The germline gives CDR1 ENHRY, CDR2 SYGVKD. This CDR3 is built from 12 residues. Trimming removed 11 bases from V and 0 bases from J, with 9 bases in between. CDR3 protein: CAASPSTDTQYF. In nucleotides, the CDR3 is TGTGCCGCCTCCCCTAGCACAGATACGCAGTATTTT.

This sequence joins TRBV27 and TRBJ1-3, with 8 bases fitting TRBD1. V lost 6 bases to trimming and J lost 2 bases; unmatched junction nucleotides: 3. Germline values: CDR1 MNHEY, CDR2 SMNVEV (reference sequence). This CDR3 has 14 residues. The DNA for the CDR3 is TGTGCCAGCAGGCAACAGGGGGCTGGAAACACCATATATTTT. Translating gives CASRQQGAGNTIYF.

This CDR3 reads CASSIPGTEVNTEAFF. Written as DNA, the CDR3 is TGTGCCAGTAGTATTCCCGGGACAGAAGTTAACACTGAAGCTTTCTTT. The chain couples TRBV19 to TRBJ1-1, with TRBD1 matching 7 bases. The CDR3 covers 16 residues. Germline V lookup: CDR1 LNHDA, CDR2 SQIVND (reference sequence). J lost 2 bases, V lost 3 bases, and 9 bases had no gene match. The variable domain in full, with the rest retrieved from reference TRBV19 and TRBJ1-1, is DGGITQSPKYLFRKEGQNVTLSCEQNLNHDAMYWYRQDPGQGLRLIYYSQIVNDFQKGDIAEGYSVSREKKESFPLTVTSAQKNPTAFYLCASSIPGTEVNTEAFFGQGTRLTVV.

This clonotype was counted between two and nine times. The rearrangement links TRBV5-1 to TRBJ2-1; 9 nucleotides align to TRBD2. Trimming at V came to 4 bases and at J to 5 bases, leaving 16 bases not matched to a gene. CDR1 and CDR2 from the germline V gene are SGHRS and YFSETQ. The CDR3 extends over 18 amino acids. The CDR3 sequence: CASSLTLVRGGTHNEQFF. CDR3 nucleotides: TGCGCCAGCAGCCTCACCCTCGTGCGGGGGGGGACCCACAATGAGCAGTTCTTC.

V is TRBV7-9 and J is TRBJ2-5, with D possibly TRBD1 on 6 matching bases. Germline V lookup: CDR1 SEHNR, CDR2 FQNEAQ (reference sequence). The CDR3 spans 17 residues. Trimming pared 3 bases from V and 0 bases from J, leaving 17 bases between. CDR3 in amino acids: CASSLTLGTPNQETQYF. In DNA form, the CDR3 reads TGTGCCAGCAGCTTGACACTTGGGACACCCAACCAAGAGACCCAGTACTTC.

The rearrangement joins TRBV4-1 to TRBJ1-1, with a weak D call TRBD1 (6 bases). V was pared by 2 bases and J by 6 bases, with 13 bases between. Looked up from germline, CDR1 is MGHRA and CDR2 is YSYEKL. The length of the CDR3 is 14 residues. The CDR3 coding sequence is TGCGCCAGCAGCCAATGGGGGGGGCGGCCTGAAGCTTTCTTT. As protein: CASSQWGGRPEAFF.

This clonotype came up a few times. V and J are TRBV4-1 and TRBJ2-2; D may correspond to TRBD1 or TRBD2 (5 bases each). This CDR3 spans 16 amino acids. V lost 3 bases and J 0 bases, leaving 11 bases between the germline ends. Germline CDR1 and CDR2: MGHRA and YSYEKL. As DNA, the CDR3 is TGCGCCAGCAGCCAGAGGGACGGAGCGAACACCGGGGAGCTGTTTTTT. The encoded protein is CASSQRDGANTGELFF.

The V and J genes are TRBV7-3 and TRBJ2-1; D might be TRBD2 (6 bases). The V gene's germline CDR1 is SGHTA and CDR2 FQGTGA. Trimming stripped 5 bases from V and 7 bases from J, with 15 bases between. There are 14 residues in the CDR3. The CDR3 reads CASSATGTQNEQFF. CDR3 nucleotides: TGTGCCAGCAGCGCAACCGGGACTCAGAATGAGCAGTTCTTC.

A few counts support this clonotype. The chain couples TRBV4-1 to TRBJ2-3, with 7 bases matching TRBD2. Trimming took 5 bases from V and 5 from J; bases not matched to a gene: 7. The CDR3 covers 14 residues. The germline gives CDR1 MGHRA, CDR2 YSYEKL. The CDR3 DNA reads as TGCGCCAGCAGCTCAGCGGGGTCAGGAGATACGCAGTATTTT. This translates into CASSSAGSGDTQYF.

This clonotype was counted between two and nine times. The rearrangement uses TRBV6-5 and TRBJ2-1; 8 positions agree with TRBD2. The V segment lost 2 bases and the J segment 8 bases; nucleotides outside the gene matches: 8. The CDR3 contains 15 residues. Germline V CDR1 and CDR2: MNHEY, SVGAGI. CDR3 protein: CASSYDRGGLDEQFF. The CDR3 nucleotides read TGTGCCAGCAGTTACGACCGGGGGGGCCTGGATGAGCAGTTCTTC.

The chain has TRBV27 and TRBJ1-2, with TRBD1 identical over 8 bases. V dropped 9 bases and J dropped 8; count of bases not matched to a gene: 5. Germline CDR1 is MNHEY and CDR2 is SMNVEV (reference sequence). This CDR3 is built from 11 residues. The CDR3 bases are TGTGCCAGTGGACAGGGCAGAGGCTACACCTTC. Translation: CASGQGRGYTF.

The table lists this clonotype with a few counts. V and J are TRBV11-2 and TRBJ2-1; 9 bases fit TRBD2. After removal of 3 bases from V and 0 bases from J, the junction contained 6 bases not matched to a gene. This CDR3 comprises 17 residues. Germline loops: CDR1 SGHAT, CDR2 FQNNGV. CDR3 protein: CASSLALAGSSYNEQFF. The DNA of the CDR3 is TGTGCCAGCAGCTTGGCGCTAGCGGGGAGCTCCTACAATGAGCAGTTCTTC. The whole variable domain, filled in from reference TRBV11-2 and TRBJ2-1, reads EAGVAQSPRYKIIEKRQSVAFWCNPISGHATLYWYQQILGQGPKLLIQFQNNGVVDDSQLPKDRFSAERLKGVDSTLKIQPAKLEDSAVYLCASSLALAGSSYNEQFFGPGTRLTVL.

At least ten counts were recorded for this clonotype. Here the CDR3 DNA reads TGTGCCAGCAGCCCGACTAGCGGGGATGGGACAGATACGCAGTATTTT. Protein: CASSPTSGDGTDTQYF. The chain has TRBV6-2 or TRBV6-3 and TRBJ2-3; 11 bases are a match to TRBD2. Per germline, CDR1 MNHEY and CDR2 SVGEGT. This CDR3 is built from 16 residues. V dropped 6 bases and J dropped 3; count of bases not matched to a gene: 8.

The chain joins TRBV6-5 to TRBJ2-1; 11 bases fit TRBD1. The germline gives CDR1 MNHEY, CDR2 SVGAGI. Unmatched junction bases numbered 2, after V lost 2 bases and J lost 8 bases. The CDR3 spans 14 residues. CDR3 protein: CASSYRDRGDEQFF. The DNA of the CDR3 is TGTGCCAGCAGTTACCGGGACAGGGGGGATGAGCAGTTCTTC.